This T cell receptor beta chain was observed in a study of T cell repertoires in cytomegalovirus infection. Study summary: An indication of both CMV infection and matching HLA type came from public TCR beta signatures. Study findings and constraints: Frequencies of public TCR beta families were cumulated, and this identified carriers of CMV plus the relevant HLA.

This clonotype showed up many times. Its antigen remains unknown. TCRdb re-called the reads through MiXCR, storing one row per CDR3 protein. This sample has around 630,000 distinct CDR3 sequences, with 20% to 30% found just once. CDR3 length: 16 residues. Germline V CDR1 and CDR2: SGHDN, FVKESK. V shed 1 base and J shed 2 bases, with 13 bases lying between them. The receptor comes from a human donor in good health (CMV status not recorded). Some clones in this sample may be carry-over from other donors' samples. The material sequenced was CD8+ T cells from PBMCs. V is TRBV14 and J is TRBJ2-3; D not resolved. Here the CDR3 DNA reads TGTGCCAGCAGCCAAGGGCTCTCCCCTCCCACAGATACGCAGTATTTT. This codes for CASSQGLSPPTDTQYF.